This entry lists 7 T cell receptor beta chains sequenced from one sample in a study of T cell responses to AZD1222 COVID-19 vaccine. Profiled with immunoSEQ multiplex PCR; TCRdb holds only in-frame clones, not every one. This sample carries about 120,000 clones, about 90% of them seen once, and the ten largest clones take roughly 7.4%. This specimen was peripheral blood, taken on day 0 of AZD1222 vaccination. These TCRs come from an adult in good health.

The genes are TRBV11-2 and TRBJ1-4; D is unresolved. The CDR3 consists of 18 residues. Germline assignment: CDR1 SGHAT and CDR2 FQNNGV. V dropped 3 bases and J dropped 3 bases, with 20 bases sitting between them. The CDR3 loop reads CASSFSSGSGMANEKLFF. In DNA form, the CDR3 reads TGTGCCAGCAGCTTCTCATCCGGGAGCGGGATGGCTAATGAAAAACTGTTTTTT.

This chain connects TRBV7-9 to TRBJ2-5; tentative D call: TRBD2 (5 bases). This CDR3 has 15 amino acids. Germline assignment: CDR1 SEHNR and CDR2 FQNEAQ (reference sequence). Trimming cost V 7 bases and J 5 bases, with 20 bases left between them. The CDR3 DNA reads as TGTGCCAGCAAAGCGGTGGCAGAGCTACGGGAGACCCAGTACTTC. Its protein is CASKAVAELRETQYF. Full variable domain (rest looked up from reference TRBV7-9 and TRBJ2-5): DTGVSQNPRHKITKRGQNVTFRCDPISEHNRLYWYRQTLGQGPEFLTYFQNEAQLEKSRLLSDRFSAERPKGSFSTLEIQRTEQGDSAMYLCASKAVAELRETQYFGPGTRLLVL.

On this clone itself: At the DNA level, this CDR3 is encoded by other sequences in the same sample as well. This chain joins TRBV28 and TRBJ1-2, with a tentative D call TRBD1 (6 bases). The length of the CDR3 is 12 residues. V shed 3 bases and J shed 4 bases, with 6 bases lying between them. Germline CDR1 and CDR2: MDHEN and SYDVKM. The CDR3 sequence: CASSFRGYGYTF. The CDR3 region has the DNA TGTGCCAGCAGTTTCAGGGGCTATGGCTACACCTTC.

This rearrangement joins TRBV2 to TRBJ1-5; D is possibly TRBD1 (5 bases). Between the trimmed V and J ends, which lost 8 bases and 2 bases, there was a span of 13 bases. The CDR3 is 14 residues long. Germline CDR1 is SNHLY and CDR2 is FYNNEI. CDR3 DNA: TGTGCCAGCGGCAGGGAACAGGGCAATCAGCCCCAGCATTTT. It codes for CASGREQGNQPQHF. Drawing the rest from reference TRBV2 and TRBJ1-5, the complete variable domain is EPEVTQTPSHQVTQMGQEVILRCVPISNHLYFYWYRQILGQKVEFLVSFYNNEISEKSEIFDDQFSVERPDGSNFTLKIRSTKLEDSAMYFCASGREQGNQPQHFGDGTRLSIL.

This sequence joins TRBV28 and TRBJ2-3; D is unresolved. V lost 6 bases and J 5 bases, leaving 12 bases between the germline ends. This CDR3 region has 13 residues. The germline V gene has CDR1 MDHEN and CDR2 SYDVKM. The CDR3 nucleotides read TGTGCCAGCAGCCCCTATGTCTTAGATACGCAGTATTTT. Translated, it gives CASSPYVLDTQYF.

The chain joins TRBV15 to TRBJ2-3; D possibly corresponds to TRBD1 (6 bases). The CDR3 extends over 16 amino acids. V shed 0 bases and J shed 2 bases, with 12 bases lying between them. Germline lookup yields CDR1 LNHNV and CDR2 YYDKDF (reference sequence). CDR3 in amino acids: CATSRDLGAVTDTQYF. The CDR3 nucleotides read TGTGCCACCAGCAGAGATCTGGGGGCAGTCACAGATACGCAGTATTTT. Full variable domain (rest looked up from reference TRBV15 and TRBJ2-3): DAMVIQNPRYQVTQFGKPVTLSCSQTLNHNVMYWYQQKSSQAPKLLFHYYDKDFNNEADTPDNFQSRRPNTSFCFLDIRSPGLGDTAMYLCATSRDLGAVTDTQYFGPGTRLTVL.

This clone was observed once. The genes are TRBV6-5 and TRBJ1-6; 7 positions agree with TRBD1. Trimming took 0 bases from V and 7 from J; bases not matched to a gene: 3. Germline V lookup: CDR1 MNHEY, CDR2 SVGAGI. This CDR3 is 15 amino acids long. The CDR3 DNA follows: TGTGCCAGCAGTTACTCGACAGGGATGAATTCACCCCTCCACTTT. Translated, it gives CASSYSTGMNSPLHF.